This TCR beta chain is from a study of low-dose radiotherapy and immunotherapy resistance in tumors (dated 2022 in TCRdb). With respect to the entire study: Patients in Cohort 1 were given 0.5 Gy per fraction every 2 weeks, and the prescribed total PTV dose was 6.5 Gy. The trial did not randomize participants into treatment groups. Eight patients were included in the translational analysis, namely three from the first dose cohort plus the first five from the second dose cohort. Cohort 2 received 1 Gy per fraction every two weeks, with a total of 13 Gy over 26 weeks. Starting on cycle 1 day 1, patients took 300 mg of aspirin by mouth once a day for four cycles. Nivolumab was administered intravenously as a 240 mg flat dose every two weeks, and ipilimumab was administered intravenously at 1 mg/kg every six weeks. Cyclophosphamide 200 mg/m2 was given intravenously every two weeks, one day before each radiation and immunotherapy administration.

Sequenced using an Illumina HiSeq 2500. First-strand cDNA was synthesized with Superscript III and a set of TRAV- and TRBV-specific primers, covering both TCRalpha and TCRbeta chains. A roughly 22-cycle PCR with Phusion amplified the TCRs, pairing a constant-region primer with the adapter that was attached to the V primers. Amplification of the isolated mRNA was done with the MessageAmp II aRNA Amplification Kit, which involved a roughly 16-hour in vitro transcription at 37 degrees C. mRNA for TCR sequencing was isolated with the Dynabeads mRNA DIRECT Purification Kit. Indexed Illumina adapters were added in a second Phusion PCR of roughly 27 cycles, and the PCR products were purified with AMPure XP beads. As for how the authors treated the data: Using custom Perl scripts, TCR sequences that encoded the same protein were pooled, out-of-frame sequences were dropped, and the abundance of each clonotype was calculated. Any TCR sequence supported by only a single read was excluded from analysis. Among the metrics used to describe the repertoires were Shannon entropy, Gini index, clonality, richness, and the frequency of TCRs shared between repertoires. TCRdb redid the processing of the public reads, applying fastp at Q25 and MiXCR, and retained in-frame beta chains. CDR3 protein sequences are deduplicated, and each keeps its most common genes and DNA. In this record, the V and J calls reflect TCRdb's handling and not the investigators' own analysis. A total of under 90,000 distinct CDR3 sequences appear in this sample, over 15% of them only once. Of the sample, less than 3.5% is held by the ten largest clones.

Of note for this clonotype: Its antigen specificity is not known. A read error may explain this, as a much larger clone is one base away.

The time point label, read with the paper, signifies: before trial treatment. Donors were enrolled in RACIN, a single-arm phase I dose-escalation trial in which nivolumab, ipilimumab, aspirin, low-dose cyclophosphamide and low-dose radiotherapy were combined. To be eligible, a patient needed to have an advanced solid tumor that was TIL-negative. The sequence was obtained from a male donor with prostate cancer. This sample comprised PBMCs, obtained before treatment.

The nucleotides are TGTGCCAGCAGTCGCGGGCGGGCGGAAGGGAATGAGCAGTACTTC. This translates into CASSRGRAEGNEQYF. The rearrangement joined TRBV12-3 or TRBV12-4 to TRBJ2-7, and the D gene may be TRBD2, 5 bases matching. The cysteine opens and the phenylalanine closes a CDR3 of 15 amino acids. Only the CDR3 DNA is retained, 45 bases long and in frame from the first base. V lost 5 bases and J lost 7 bases; the stretch between them is 21 bases long.